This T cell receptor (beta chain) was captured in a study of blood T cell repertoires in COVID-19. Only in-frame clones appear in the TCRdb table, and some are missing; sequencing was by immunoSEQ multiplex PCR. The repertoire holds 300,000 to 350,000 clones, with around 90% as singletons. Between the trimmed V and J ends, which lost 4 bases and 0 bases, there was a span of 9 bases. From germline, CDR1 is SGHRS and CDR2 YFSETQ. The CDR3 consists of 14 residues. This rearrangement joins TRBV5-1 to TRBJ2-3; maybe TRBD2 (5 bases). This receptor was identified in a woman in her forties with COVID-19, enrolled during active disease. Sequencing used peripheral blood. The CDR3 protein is CASSLRTSTDTQYF. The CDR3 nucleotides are TGCGCCAGCAGCCTACGGACTAGCACAGATACGCAGTATTTT.